Below are 15 T cell receptor beta chains sequenced from a single sample in a study of blood T cell repertoires in COVID-19. Sequencing used immunoSEQ multiplex PCR; TCRdb keeps in-frame clones, though not all of them. The table lists roughly 570,000 clones, roughly 89% of them singletons. Sequences were obtained from peripheral blood. These receptors originate from a woman between 45 and 65 years old with COVID-19, enrolled during active disease.

The gene calls are TRBV11-3 and TRBJ2-7, with 11 positions matching TRBD1. Germline assignment: CDR1 SGHNT and CDR2 YENEEA. J was trimmed by 6 bases and V by 3 bases; bases with no gene match: 4. The CDR3 has 14 amino acids. The CDR3 spells CASSFAGTGGEQYF. In DNA, the CDR3 is TGTGCCAGCAGCTTCGCCGGGACAGGGGGCGAGCAGTACTTC.

The CDR3 DNA reads as TGTGCCAGCGCCCTTGGAGGTACCACTGAAGCTTTCTTT. Amino acid sequence: CASALGGTTEAFF. This chain connects TRBV7-2 to TRBJ1-1; the D is unclear. The V end was cut by 8 bases, the J end by 4 bases, with 14 bases between. Germline V lookup: CDR1 SGHTA, CDR2 FQGNSA. This CDR3 is built from 13 residues.

The genes are TRBV18 and TRBJ2-3; TRBD2 aligns across 7 bases. This CDR3 spans 15 amino acids. J lost 2 bases, V lost 1 base, and 3 bases had no gene match. Germline V gene data show CDR1 as KGHSH and CDR2 as LQKENI. The DNA for the CDR3 is TGTGCCAGCTCACCACAGCGGGGCCTCACAGATACGCAGTATTTT. Translation gives CASSPQRGLTDTQYF.

The V and J genes are TRBV19 and TRBJ1-4; 9 bases fit TRBD1. The CDR3 totals 15 residues. CDR1 and CDR2 from the germline V gene are LNHDA and SQIVND (reference sequence). The V segment lost 4 bases and the J segment 5 bases; nucleotides outside the gene matches: 5. For the CDR3, the DNA is TGTGCCAGTAGTAGTACCGGGACAGGGAATGAAAAACTGTTTTTT. This encodes CASSSTGTGNEKLFF.

The rearrangement uses TRBV3-1 (or the pseudogene TRBV3-2) and TRBJ1-5, with D unresolved. Germline values: CDR1 LGHDT, CDR2 YNNKEL (reference sequence). Trimming cost V 0 bases and J 3 bases, with 9 bases left between them. The CDR3 length is 15 residues. CDR3 bases: TGTGCCAGCAGCCAAGACGGGAGGATCAATCAGCCCCAGCATTTT. It specifies CASSQDGRINQPQHF.

The J gene is TRBJ2-7, the V gene TRBV12-3 or TRBV12-4, with 7 bases aligning to TRBD1. The V and J ends lost 4 bases and 7 bases, in that order; junction bases with no gene match: 7. This CDR3 region has 13 residues. The CDR3 here is CASSSDRVGEQYF. As DNA, the CDR3 is TGTGCCAGCAGTTCTGACAGGGTCGGGGAGCAGTACTTC.

CDR3 sequence: CASSQGAGPQETQYF. As DNA, the CDR3 is TGTGCCAGCAGCCAAGGGGCAGGGCCCCAAGAGACCCAGTACTTC. The chain carries TRBV3-1 (or the pseudogene TRBV3-2) and TRBJ2-5; D is perhaps TRBD1 (5 bases). V was pared by 1 base and J by 1 base, with 10 bases between. The CDR3 extends over 15 amino acids. The germline CDR1 and CDR2 sequences are LGHDT and YNNKEL (reference sequence).

The chain carries TRBV10-3 and TRBJ1-3; 7 bases map to TRBD1. The V segment lost 4 bases and the J segment 3 bases; nucleotides outside the gene matches: 3. From germline, CDR1 is ENHRY and CDR2 SYGVKD. The CDR3 runs to 14 residues. The CDR3 DNA sequence: TGTGCCATCAGTGGTACAGGGGATGGAAACACCATATATTTT. Translation gives CAISGTGDGNTIYF.

The V gene is TRBV7-9, the J gene TRBJ1-2, with D perhaps matching TRBD1 (6 bases). Germline V gene data show CDR1 as SEHNR and CDR2 as FQNEAQ (reference sequence). V dropped 1 base and J dropped 10 bases, with 10 bases sitting between them. This CDR3 is 12 amino acids long. CDR3 residues: CASSLGTEDYTF. The CDR3 DNA follows: TGTGCCAGCAGCTTAGGGACAGAAGACTACACCTTC. Together with reference TRBV7-9 and TRBJ1-2, the CDR3 gives the full variable domain: DTGVSQNPRHKITKRGQNVTFRCDPISEHNRLYWYRQTLGQGPEFLTYFQNEAQLEKSRLLSDRFSAERPKGSFSTLEIQRTEQGDSAMYLCASSLGTEDYTFGSGTRLTVV.

The V call is TRBV5-4, the J call TRBJ1-1, with TRBD1 identical over 7 bases. This CDR3 spans 17 amino acids. The V segment lost 2 bases and the J segment 4 bases; nucleotides outside the gene matches: 14. The germline CDR1 and CDR2 sequences are SGHNT and YYREEE (reference sequence). The CDR3 nucleotides read TGTGCCAGCAGCTTTCCTGTAGGGGGCGGGAGGGCCACTGAAGCTTTCTTT. As protein: CASSFPVGGGRATEAFF.

The chain carries TRBV14 and TRBJ1-1; possibly TRBD1 for D (6 bases). This CDR3 contains 12 residues. Germline V gives CDR1 SGHDN, CDR2 FVKESK. Trimming pared 2 bases from V and 8 bases from J, leaving 9 bases between. The CDR3 coding sequence is TGTGCCAGCAGCCAACAGGGGACCGAAGCTTTCTTT. Its protein product is CASSQQGTEAFF.

The chain links TRBV2 to TRBJ1-1; 7 nucleotides align to TRBD1. J lost 5 bases, V lost 6 bases, and 6 bases had no gene match. The CDR3 has 13 residues. Germline CDR1 is SNHLY and CDR2 is FYNNEI. The CDR3 loop is CASSADRATEAFF. The CDR3 nucleotides read TGTGCCAGCAGCGCCGACAGGGCGACTGAAGCTTTCTTT.

The chain uses TRBV24-1 and TRBJ1-4, with 9 bases matching TRBD1. This CDR3 spans 15 amino acids. J gave up 8 bases and V 4 bases, and 7 bases lay outside the gene matches. Germline V gives CDR1 KGHDR, CDR2 SFDVKD. The CDR3 sequence is CATSDPGTGQEKLFF. The CDR3 DNA is TGTGCCACCAGTGACCCCGGGACAGGGCAAGAAAAACTGTTTTTT.

This chain connects TRBV19 to TRBJ1-1, with a tentative D call TRBD1 (6 bases). The CDR3 spans 13 residues. Germline loops: CDR1 LNHDA, CDR2 SQIVND (reference sequence). Trimming removed 5 bases at V and 1 base at J, with 8 bases between. The CDR3, as DNA: TGTGCCAGTAGTTCCAGGGGGAACACTGAAGCTTTCTTT. Translated, it gives CASSSRGNTEAFF.

This clone came up a few times. J is TRBJ1-2 and V is TRBV5-4; 10 nucleotides agree with TRBD1. The V gene end was trimmed by 4 bases and the J gene end by 6 bases; junction bases not matched to a gene: 12. Germline CDR1 reads SGHNT; CDR2 reads YYREEE (reference sequence). This CDR3 has 16 residues. The DNA of the CDR3 is TGTGCCAGCAGCCTCGGACAGGGGGTCGCCCTTGATGGCTACACCTTC. This translates into CASSLGQGVALDGYTF.